This T cell receptor beta chain appears in the sequencing data of a study of T cell responses to AZD1222 COVID-19 vaccine. The table came from immunoSEQ multiplex PCR; TCRdb's copy has only in-frame clones and leaves some out. The profile shows 120,000 to 150,000 clones, about 89% of them singletons. This TCR was recovered from an adult in good health. Here the sequenced sample was peripheral blood, taken on day 0 of AZD1222 vaccination.

The CDR3 bases are TGTGCCAGTAGTATAGCCGGCTCAGCGAACACTGAAGCTTTCTTT. Its protein product is CASSIAGSANTEAFF. V usage is TRBV19 and J usage is TRBJ1-1, with unresolved D. With 1 base removed from V and 1 base from J, the gap between germline ends came to 10 bases. Germline values: CDR1 LNHDA, CDR2 SQIVND (reference sequence). The CDR3 is made up of 15 amino acids.